This TCR beta chain was observed in a study of cytomegalovirus exposure and HLA in healthy donors. Study in general: Of several hundred genotyped donors, around 80% grouped in the Caucasian-associated ancestry cluster. Overall study results and limits: Cytomegalovirus association was assigned to some 160 TCR beta chains. An analysis was carried out later, and it reportedly showed fewer N-insertions in an Asian-associated ancestry cluster than the approximately 680-donor mean. TRBV6-2, TRBV6-3 and other indistinguishable V segments were excluded.

About this clone itself: Its specificity is unknown.

Researchers ran the PCR with 60 Vbeta and 13 Jbeta primers. Sequencing was performed with immunoSEQ multiplex PCR; in TCRdb, only in-frame clones are kept and a portion is missing. Seen in this sample are 100,000 to 150,000 clones; the ten most common clones hold less than 3.5%. Germline CDR1 and CDR2: MGHRA and YSYEKL. The CDR3 has 15 residues. The V end lost 1 base, the J end lost 2 bases, and 11 bases lay between the germline ends. The J gene is TRBJ2-5, the V gene TRBV4-1, with D possibly TRBD2 on 5 matching bases. This receptor was obtained from a man aged 25-45 years in good health and CMV-seronegative. Specimen: PBMCs. CDR3 sequence: CASSQVAQEQETQYF. The CDR3 DNA is TGCGCCAGCAGCCAAGTAGCGCAGGAACAAGAGACCCAGTACTTC.